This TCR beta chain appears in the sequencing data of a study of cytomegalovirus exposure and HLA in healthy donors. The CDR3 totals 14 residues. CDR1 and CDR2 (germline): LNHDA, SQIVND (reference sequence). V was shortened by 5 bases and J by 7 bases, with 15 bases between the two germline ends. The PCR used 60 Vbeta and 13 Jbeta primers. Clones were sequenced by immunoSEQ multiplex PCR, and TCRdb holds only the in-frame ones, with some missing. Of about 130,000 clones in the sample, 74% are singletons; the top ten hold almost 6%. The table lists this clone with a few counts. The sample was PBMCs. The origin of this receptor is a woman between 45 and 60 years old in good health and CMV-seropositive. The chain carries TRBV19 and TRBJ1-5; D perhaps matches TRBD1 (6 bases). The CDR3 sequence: CASSFAGARQPQHF. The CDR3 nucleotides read TGTGCCAGTAGTTTTGCGGGGGCACGACAGCCCCAGCATTTT.